The clone carrying this TCR beta chain has just a few counts. Its antigen is currently unknown. The data originate from a study of beta chain features in type 1 diabetes. Study summary: Patients did not differ from healthy donors in age, gender or cell yield. Study results and caveats: Researchers cautioned that cDNA sequencing could over-represent cells with high TCR expression. Possible PCR preference for shorter templates applied equally to patients and controls. Moderate but significant shortening of TCRB CDR3s was recorded in all four CD4+ subsets from Type 1 diabetes patients.

The trim removed 6 bases at V and 5 bases at J, leaving 5 bases unmatched. The germline V gene has CDR1 ENHRY and CDR2 SYGVKD. This CDR3 spans 13 amino acids. The entirety of the isolated RNA underwent reverse transcription, so expressed TCRB transcripts were sequenced. Sequenced by immunoSEQ multiplex PCR; TCRdb stores in-frame clones only, minus some. The table has 600,000 to 700,000 clones, 9.5% to 15% seen once. Sequenced input: naive CD4+ T cells from blood. This chain connects TRBV10-3 to TRBJ2-3, with 7 nucleotides matching TRBD2. This clonotype was obtained from a man aged 25 to 40 with type 1 diabetes. The CDR3 is CAISGGGRDTQYF. CDR3 DNA: TGTGCCATCAGCGGCGGGGGTAGAGATACGCAGTATTTT.